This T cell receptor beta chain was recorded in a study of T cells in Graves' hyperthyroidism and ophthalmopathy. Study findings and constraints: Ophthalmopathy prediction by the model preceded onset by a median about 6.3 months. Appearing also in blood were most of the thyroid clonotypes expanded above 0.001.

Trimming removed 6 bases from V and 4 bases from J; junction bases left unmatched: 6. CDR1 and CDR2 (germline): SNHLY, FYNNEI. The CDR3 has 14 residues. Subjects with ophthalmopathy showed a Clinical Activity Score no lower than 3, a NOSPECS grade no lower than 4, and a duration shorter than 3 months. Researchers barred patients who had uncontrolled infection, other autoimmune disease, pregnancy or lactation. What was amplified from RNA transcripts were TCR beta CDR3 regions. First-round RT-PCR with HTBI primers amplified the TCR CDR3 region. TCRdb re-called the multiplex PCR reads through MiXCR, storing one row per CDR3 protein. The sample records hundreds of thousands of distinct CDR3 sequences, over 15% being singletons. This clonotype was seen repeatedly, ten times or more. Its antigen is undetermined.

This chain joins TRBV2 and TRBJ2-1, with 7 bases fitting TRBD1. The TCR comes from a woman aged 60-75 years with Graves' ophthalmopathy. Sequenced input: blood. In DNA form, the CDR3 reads TGTGCCAGCAGCTACGACAGGGCATACAATGAGCAGTTCTTC. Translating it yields CASSYDRAYNEQFF.